This T cell receptor (beta chain) was retrieved from a study of T cell repertoires in cytomegalovirus infection. Study information: It can be stated that public TCR beta signatures indicated CMV infection as well as a matching HLA type.

TCRdb reprocessed the reads with MiXCR, giving one entry per CDR3 protein. The sample has hundreds of thousands of distinct CDR3 sequences, about 9.1% seen once. V dropped 10 bases and J dropped 3; count of bases not matched to a gene: 8. The CDR3 contains 14 residues. Germline CDR1 reads MNHNY; CDR2 reads SVGAGI (reference sequence). About this clonotype itself: Antigen: not known.

Notes on the study in general: Adding up the frequency of public TCR beta families identified people who carried CMV plus the relevant HLA. Predominance within the ex vivo response was attributable to HLA-C-restricted CMV-specific TCR beta clonotypes.

This rearrangement joins TRBV6-6 to TRBJ2-2; 7 nucleotides agree with TRBD1. Material: PBMCs. The clonotype was recovered from a human donor in good health (CMV status not recorded). Some clones in this sample may be carry-over from other donors' samples. The CDR3 loop is CATRDSRDTGELFF. The CDR3 coding sequence is TGTGCCACCCGGGACAGCAGAGACACCGGGGAGCTGTTTTTT.